This T cell receptor (beta chain) comes out of a study of CD8+CD57+ T cells in acquired aplastic anemia. Genomic DNA constituted the template upon which TCR beta VDJ and CDR3 profiling was performed. In TCRdb, the reads were re-called with MiXCR into one record per CDR3 protein. The table lists roughly 190,000 distinct CDR3 sequences, roughly half of them singletons, with about 15% in the top ten. Comment on this clonotype: What it recognizes is unknown.

Study-wide results and limits: The study identified roughly 31 CD8+ CDR3 sequences shared by patients and controls.

In germline, CDR1 is SGHRS, CDR2 YFSETQ. CDR3 length: 18 amino acids. The V end lost 0 bases, the J end lost 6 bases, and 23 bases lay between the germline ends. The receptor was derived from a human donor in good health, serving as a control. The sample consisted of sorted CD4+, CD8+, or CD8+CD57+ T cells (not recorded which) from PBMCs. This chain connects TRBV5-1 to TRBJ2-3; possibly TRBD2 for D (6 bases). CDR3 loop: CASSLGPPGTGNTDTQYF. Here the CDR3 DNA reads TGCGCCAGCAGCTTGGGCCCACCAGGGACTGGAAACACCGATACGCAGTATTTT.